What follows is one T cell receptor beta chain and its context. The target of this receptor is not known. Base qualities are missing; no much larger clone stands one base away. The receptor library was made with the immunoSEQ multiplex PCR assay. Per the original workflow: Repertoires were summarized in terms of richness and clonality, and significantly expanded and contracted clones between pre- and post-therapy samples were identified. Here the immuneACCESS table is served through TCRdb, limited to in-frame sequences with V and J called. Missing clones are a known gap in these copies; in checked studies unresolved V genes cover under half, and the rest lacks a known reason. D and trimming were read from the DNA, whereas the V and J calls and clone size are those reported in that table. A total of under 20,000 clones appear in this sample, over 70% of them only once. The ten largest make up less than 2.5% of the sample.

These data originate in a study of neoadjuvant nivolumab and ipilimumab in lung cancer (dated by TCRdb to 2018 to 2020). Describing the broader study: Nivolumab was given at 3 mg/kg intravenously on days 1, 15 and 29, and the combination arm added ipilimumab 1 mg/kg on day 1 only. The primary endpoint of the trial was the rate of major pathologic response (MPR) in the intention-to-treat population of each study arm. In the trial, 45 or so patients with operable NSCLC were treated, of whom approximately 23 were randomized to nivolumab monotherapy and about 20 to nivolumab plus ipilimumab. The study compared TCR repertoires in pretherapy (baseline) peripheral blood with TCR repertoires in tumors resected at surgery following neoadjuvant immune checkpoint blockade. Seven patients had matched pretherapy and resected tumor pairs analyzed, with four treated with nivolumab and three with nivolumab plus ipilimumab. General findings and caveats noted by the study authors: No significant correlation was found between TCR clonality and pathologic tumor regression, and only a single major-pathologic-response sample was available for the analysis of TCR clonality versus pathologic tumor regression. From pretherapy to surgery, increases in tumor T-cell richness and clonality were observed in three of three dual-therapy tumors but in only two of four nivolumab-treated tumors. Greater TCR richness and clonality were observed in resected tumors than in tumor-adjacent uninvolved lung, and increases were observed in more dual-therapy-treated tumors. A small number of samples underwent TCR sequencing. Pretherapy blood TCR richness correlated positively with richness in tumors resected after neoadjuvant therapy (Spearman R ≈ 0.85).

The sample's time point, from its label and the paper: pretherapy, before neoadjuvant immune checkpoint inhibitors. Samples came from the phase 2 randomized NEOSTAR trial, which tested neoadjuvant nivolumab or nivolumab plus ipilimumab followed by surgery in operable NSCLC. The source is an adult with non-small cell lung cancer. Sequenced material: peripheral blood, taken before neoadjuvant nivolumab, alone or with ipilimumab.

The bases are TGTGCCAGCAGCTTAGATCACAGACCCATGAACACTGAAGCTTTCTTT. Its translation is CASSLDHRPMNTEAFF. The chain uses TRBV7-2 and TRBJ1-1; no D gene can be assigned with confidence. CDR1 SGHTA and CDR2 FQGNSA are derived from the germline V gene. V gives up 1 base and J gives up 0 bases, and the segment between their germline ends measures 12 bases. The CDR3 has 16 amino acids, counting the end cysteine and phenylalanine. Only the CDR3 DNA is retained, 48 bases long and in frame from the first base.